This is a list of T cell receptor beta chains from one sample in a study of blood T cell dynamics during melanoma immunotherapy. Assay used: immunoSEQ multiplex PCR; TCRdb lists only in-frame clones, some missing. The sample includes about 15,000 clones, roughly 84% of them seen just once. Sample: blood, taken from a patient treated with checkpoint blockade. All receptors come from a human donor with melanoma. Each CDR3 is given with its conserved first and last residue. The D gene is left open where the match is weak. The size field is filled for only some rows; it gives once, few, many or a size class.

D gene	clone size	J gene	V gene	CDR3 protein	CDR3 DNA
-	-	TRBJ2-3	TRBV7-9	CASRARWHPAADTQYF	TGTGCCAGCCGGGCGCGGTGGCATCCAGCGGCAGATACGCAGTATTTT
TRBD2	once	TRBJ2-7	TRBV6-5	CASSKLAGNNYEQYF	TGTGCCAGCAGTAAGCTAGCGGGGAACAACTACGAGCAGTACTTC
-	-	TRBJ1-2	TRBV2	CASSGRDYGYTF	TGTGCCAGCAGTGGGAGGGACTATGGCTACACCTTC
-	-	TRBJ2-1	TRBV18	CASSAGQDSYNEQFF	TGTGCCAGCTCGGCAGGGCAGGACTCCTACAATGAGCAGTTCTTC
TRBD1	-	TRBJ1-1	TRBV6-5	CASSQQGADTEAFF	TGTGCCAGCAGCCAACAGGGGGCAGACACTGAAGCTTTCTTT
TRBD1	once	TRBJ2-7	TRBV7-3	CASSLVSTGASYEQYF	TGTGCCAGCAGCTTAGTGTCCACAGGGGCTAGCTACGAGCAGTACTTC
TRBD2	-	TRBJ2-7	TRBV6-5	CAAGTSFEQYF	TGTGCCGCCGGGACTAGCTTTGAGCAGTACTTC
-	-	TRBJ2-5	TRBV2	CASNRGAAETQYF	TGTGCCAGCAATAGAGGGGCCGCAGAGACCCAGTACTTC
-	-	TRBJ2-7	TRBV14	CASSQDYSSYEQYF	TGTGCCAGCAGCCAAGATTACAGCTCCTACGAGCAGTACTTC
-	-	TRBJ1-5	TRBV19	CASSIKGISGRPQHF	TGTGCCAGTAGTATTAAGGGGATCTCGGGGCGGCCCCAGCATTTT
TRBD1	-	TRBJ1-6	TRBV5-1	CASSWTGLSSYNSPLHF	TGCGCCAGCAGCTGGACAGGGTTATCCTCCTATAATTCACCCCTCCACTTT
-	-	TRBJ2-1	TRBV7-3	CASSKTFPDNEQFF	TGTGCCAGCAGCAAAACCTTTCCGGACAATGAGCAGTTCTTC
-	-	TRBJ1-1	TRBV7-3	CASSFRLDTEAFF	TGTGCCAGCAGCTTTAGGCTGGACACTGAAGCTTTCTTT
-	once	TRBJ1-2	TRBV30	CAWRLRGGHGYTF	TGTGCCTGGAGGCTTCGAGGGGGACATGGCTACACCTTC
TRBD1	-	TRBJ1-1	TRBV5-4	CASSPGGQANTEAFF	TGTGCCAGCAGCCCGGGGGGACAGGCAAACACTGAAGCTTTCTTT